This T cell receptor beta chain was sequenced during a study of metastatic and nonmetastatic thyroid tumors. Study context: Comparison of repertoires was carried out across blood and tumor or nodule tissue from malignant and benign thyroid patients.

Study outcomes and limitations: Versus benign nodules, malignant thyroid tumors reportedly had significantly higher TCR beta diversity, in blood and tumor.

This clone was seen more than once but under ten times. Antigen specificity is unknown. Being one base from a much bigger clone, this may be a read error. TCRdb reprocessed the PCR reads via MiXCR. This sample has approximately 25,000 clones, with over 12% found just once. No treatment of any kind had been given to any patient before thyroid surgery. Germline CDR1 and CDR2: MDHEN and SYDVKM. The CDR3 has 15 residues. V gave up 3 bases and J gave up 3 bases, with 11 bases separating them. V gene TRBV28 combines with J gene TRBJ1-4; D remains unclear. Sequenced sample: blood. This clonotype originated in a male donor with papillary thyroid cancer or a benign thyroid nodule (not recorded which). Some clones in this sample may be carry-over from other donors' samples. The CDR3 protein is CASSFRDSANEKLFF. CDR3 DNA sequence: TGTGCCAGCAGTTTTAGGGATTCAGCTAATGAAAAACTGTTTTTT.